A single sample gave rise to the 12 T cell receptor beta chains below, sequenced in a study of response to subunit inactivated influenza vaccine. TCRdb independently ran MiXCR on the RT-PCR reads; one entry per CDR3 protein. This table has about 150,000 distinct CDR3 sequences, about 10% appearing once. The sample was CD8+ T cells sorted from PBMCs, taken roughly 24 months after vaccination. The receptors derive from a man aged 45-69 years who received an inactivated influenza vaccine.

The chain couples TRBV6-2 or TRBV6-3 to TRBJ2-7; tentative D call: TRBD1 (5 bases). Germline loops: CDR1 MNHEY, CDR2 SVGEGT. CDR3 size: 14 residues. V shed 2 bases and J shed 6 bases, with 14 bases lying between them. CDR3 sequence reads: CASSYRPTVFEQYF. The DNA of the CDR3 is TGTGCCAGCAGTTACCGGCCGACAGTTTTCGAGCAGTACTTC.

The genes are TRBV7-6 and TRBJ2-1, with 7 positions matching TRBD1. V lost 3 bases, J lost 4 bases, and 9 bases stayed unmatched. In germline, CDR1 is SGHVS, CDR2 FNYEAQ. There are 16 residues in the CDR3. CDR3 DNA: TGTGCCAGCAGCTTCTTGGGGACAGTTGATTACAATGAGCAGTTCTTC. Translation gives CASSFLGTVDYNEQFF.

The rearrangement joins TRBV10-3 to TRBJ2-7; TRBD2 aligns across 8 bases. Germline V gene sequence: CDR1 ENHRY, CDR2 SYGVKD. The CDR3 is made up of 12 amino acids. The V segment lost 7 bases and the J segment 5 bases; nucleotides outside the gene matches: 4. The CDR3 bases are TGTGCCATCAAGAGCGGGGGAAACGAGCAGTACTTC. Translating it yields CAIKSGGNEQYF.

The table lists this clonotype with many counts. The genes are TRBV7-6 and TRBJ2-7, with D possibly matching TRBD1 (5 bases). The CDR3 totals 15 residues. Per the germline V gene, CDR1 is SGHVS and CDR2 is FNYEAQ. V dropped 2 bases and J dropped 0 bases, with 11 bases sitting between them. The CDR3 sequence is CASSLSQGSSYEQYF. DNA of the CDR3: TGTGCCAGCAGCTTAAGTCAGGGAAGCTCCTACGAGCAGTACTTC.

This clonotype was seen a handful of times. The gene calls are TRBV27 and TRBJ1-6; D uncertain. Trimming left V 3 bases short and J 7 bases short, with 13 bases between. The length of the CDR3 is 15 residues. CDR1 is MNHEY and CDR2 is SMNVEV in the germline V gene (reference sequence). As DNA, the CDR3 is TGTGCCAGCAGTTTGTTTTTCCGGCAGAATTCACCCCTCCACTTT. Its protein is CASSLFFRQNSPLHF.

The chain links TRBV11-2 to TRBJ2-7; D is possibly TRBD1 (5 bases). Looked up from germline, CDR1 is SGHAT and CDR2 is FQNNGV. Trimming stripped 6 bases from V and 4 bases from J, with 16 bases between. CDR3 length: 14 amino acids. The CDR3 region is CASSRTDSSYEQYF. CDR3 bases: TGTGCCAGCAGTCGAACCGACAGTAGTTACGAGCAGTACTTC.

Concerning this clonotype itself: Lacking the conserved final phenylalanine or tryptophan, this CDR3 likely reflects a read error. The chain combines TRBV11-2 with TRBJ2-3, with D uncertain. Trimming removed 2 bases at V and 0 bases at J, with 6 bases between. Looked up from germline, CDR1 is SGHAT and CDR2 is FQNNGV. This CDR3 is built from 14 residues. For the CDR3, the DNA is TGTGCCAGCAGCTTATGGGTTAGCACAGATACGCAGTATTAT. Protein sequence: CASSLWVSTDTQYY.

V is TRBV4-1 and J is TRBJ2-3; D is unclear. The CDR3 consists of 13 residues. Germline values: CDR1 MGHRA, CDR2 YSYEKL. V lost 1 base, J lost 1 base, and 3 bases lay in between. CDR3: CASSQVGTDTQYF. The CDR3, as DNA: TGCGCCAGCAGCCAAGTCGGCACAGATACGCAGTATTTT.

This clonotype was observed a few times. The CDR3 DNA follows: TGTGCCAGCAGTTTAGTTTCGAGGTCAACAGATACGCAGTATTTT. This encodes CASSLVSRSTDTQYF. The chain recombines TRBV27 with TRBJ2-3; D not certain. Deletions cut 2 bases from V and 3 bases from J, with 12 bases between. Germline CDR1 is MNHEY and CDR2 is SMNVEV (reference sequence). CDR3 length: 15 residues.

This clonotype was counted a few times. The CDR3 DNA reads as TGTGCCAGCAGCCAAGACGGTGAGGGACTCGGACTACCTTACAATGAGCAGTTCTTC. Residues: CASSQDGEGLGLPYNEQFF. The rearrangement uses TRBV3-1 and TRBJ2-1; D possibly corresponds to TRBD2 (6 bases). This CDR3 has 19 amino acids. Germline loops: CDR1 LGHDT, CDR2 YNNKEL (reference sequence). Trimming took off 0 bases at V and 4 bases at J, with 22 bases between the two ends.

The sample holds a few counts of this clonotype. Here the CDR3 reads CASSPRKVGTGVEEQYF. The CDR3 bases are TGTGCCAGCAGCCCCCGTAAAGTGGGGACAGGGGTGGAAGAGCAGTACTTC. The genes are TRBV7-9 and TRBJ2-7; 10 bases fit TRBD1. Trimming at V came to 5 bases and at J to 7 bases, leaving 17 bases not matched to a gene. Germline V gene sequence: CDR1 SEHNR, CDR2 FQNEAQ (reference sequence). This CDR3 has 17 amino acids.

In its sample, this clonotype was seen a few times. For the CDR3, the DNA is TGTGCCAGCAGCTTAGCCTCCGGGACAGGGGGCAACGAGCAGTACTTC. Residues: CASSLASGTGGNEQYF. The rearrangement joins TRBV7-9 to TRBJ2-7; 12 bases match TRBD1. Trimming at V came to 0 bases and at J to 5 bases, leaving 5 bases not matched to a gene. Germline V gives CDR1 SEHNR, CDR2 FQNEAQ (reference sequence). This CDR3 region has 16 residues.